This T cell receptor beta chain was recovered during a study of a mutant IDH1 vaccine in newly diagnosed glioma (dated by TCRdb to the early 2020s). The study in broad terms: Patients received eight vaccinations in weeks 1, 3, 5, 7, 11, 15, 19 and 23, corresponding to visits V03 through V10. In the chemotherapy-containing groups, vaccination started alongside temozolomide cycles, whereas in patients who had radiotherapy alone it started 4-6 weeks after radiotherapy. Peripheral blood was drawn at six visits: V03 (baseline), V05, V07, V10, V12 and V13. Of the approximately 35 treated patients, around 60% were male and approximately 40% were female, and the mean age was approximately 40 years. Prior to enrollment, standard therapy consisting of radiotherapy alone, temozolomide alone, or radiochemotherapy with temozolomide had been administered to patients, with the combination being received by most patients. For exploratory analyses, longitudinal TCRB deep sequencing was carried out in about 26 treated patients wherever samples were available. Points the paper makes about the study in general: PBMC samples for TCRB deep sequencing were selected based on availability. Immune responses induced by the vaccine were seen in roughly 95% of patients across multiple MHC alleles. According to the authors, sample limitations meant that analyses of patient blood samples could not be reproduced. Pseudoprogression seemed to be unrelated to changes in the top peripheral T cell clonotypes found by TCRB sequencing.

Preparation of the library involved the immunoSEQ multiplex PCR assay. The hsTCRB Kit was used according to the manufacturer's protocol to amplify rearranged TCR beta chain sequences. Sequencing of TCRB libraries was carried out on an Illumina MiSeq. Regarding the original processing steps: Demultiplexing, trimming and gene mapping were performed with the kit vendor's proprietary platform. TCRdb obtained this table from immuneACCESS and retained in-frame rearrangements with V and J assigned. These tables miss some clones; where compared with another copy, unresolved V genes account for less than half of the shortfall, and the remainder is unexplained. V, J and clone size reflect that table, while D and trimming were determined from the DNA. A total of around 58,000 clones appear in this sample, around 80% of them only once. 3% to 4% of the sample is taken by the ten largest. The sample's time point label is to be understood as: week 5, during vaccination. Every vaccine dose consisted of 300 ug of a 20-mer mutant IDH1 peptide in Montanide, administered subcutaneously together with topical imiquimod. The donors had newly diagnosed IDH1-mutant astrocytomas of WHO grade 3 or 4 that showed loss of nuclear ATRX. The samples were drawn from NOA16, a multicentre, single-arm, open-label phase I trial in Germany that tested a mutant IDH1 peptide vaccine in humans for the first time. Genomic DNA for TCRB sequencing was isolated from EDTA blood with the DNeasy Blood and Tissue Kit.

As regards this clone: It lacks a known antigen. Nothing much larger sits one base from this clone, and base qualities are not available.

For CDR1 and CDR2, the germline V gene lists SGDLS and YYNGEE. From the cysteine up to the phenylalanine, the CDR3 has a length of 17 residues. The sequence is cut down to CDR3 DNA, 51 bases in frame from base 1. Trimming leaves V shorter by 6 bases and J shorter by 0 bases, with the junction holding 8 bases beyond the gene matches. This TCR derives from a man aged 25-45 years with glioma. The rearrangement combines TRBV9 with TRBJ2-6; a stretch of 8 junction bases matches TRBD1. The sample consisted of PBMCs, taken from a glioma patient whose treatment included an IDH1 peptide vaccine. The CDR3 region has the sequence CASTPGTGRSGANVLTF. The sequenced DNA is TGTGCCAGCACCCCCGGGACAGGCCGCTCTGGGGCCAACGTCCTGACTTTC. Extended through the reference TRBV9 and TRBJ2-6 proteins, this CDR3 yields the full variable domain: DSGVTQTPKHLITATGQRVTLRCSPRSGDLSVYWYQQSLDQGLQFLIQYYNGEERAKGNILERFSAQQFPDLHSELNLSSLELGDSALYFCASTPGTGRSGANVLTFGAGSRLTVL.